A single sample is the source of the 29 T cell receptor beta chains below, sequenced in a study of T cell clones after liver transplantation. Here immunoSEQ multiplex PCR was the method, and the copy in TCRdb shows in-frame clones only, minus some. The table has about 20,000 clones, 65% to 85% seen once. The specimen was CD8+ T cells from blood, collected around 4.5 years after liver transplant. The receptors here all came from a human patient who received a liver transplant. The graft donor may have contributed some T cells.

The J gene is TRBJ1-2, the V gene TRBV11-2; possible D gene TRBD1, 6 bases. Deletions cut 4 bases from V and 4 bases from J, with 19 bases between. The CDR3 length is 16 residues. The germline V gene encodes CDR1 SGHAT and CDR2 FQNNGV. The CDR3 bases are TGTGCCAGCAGCTCGGGGCGGTTCGGGGGCGGCTATGGCTACACCTTC. Protein sequence: CASSSGRFGGGYGYTF.

J is TRBJ2-2 and V is TRBV5-4, with 9 bases aligning to TRBD2. Germline CDR1 SGHNT, CDR2 YYREEE (reference sequence). CDR3 size: 16 residues. Trimming removed 6 bases from V and 3 bases from J; junction bases left unmatched: 9. CDR3 DNA: TGTGCCAGCACACCTGTGGCGGGGGGGGACACCGGGGAGCTGTTTTTT. It is translated as CASTPVAGGDTGELFF.

V is TRBV6-1 and J is TRBJ2-3, with TRBD2 matching 7 bases. This CDR3 has 13 amino acids. Trimming took 7 bases from V and 3 from J; bases not matched to a gene: 4. In germline, CDR1 is MNHNS, CDR2 SASEGT. CDR3 coding DNA: TGTGCCAGCATTCTGGGGGGGACAGATACGCAGTATTTT. Translating it yields CASILGGTDTQYF.

V usage is TRBV7-8 and J usage is TRBJ2-3; TRBD2 matches at 8 bases. This CDR3 comprises 14 residues. V lost 9 bases and J lost 4; bases outside the gene matches: 9. Germline lookup yields CDR1 SGHVS and CDR2 FQNEAQ. For the CDR3, the DNA is TGTGCCAGTCAAAGGCGGGGGGTCGCAGATACGCAGTATTTT. Protein: CASQRRGVADTQYF.

This clone was seen once. Here the CDR3 DNA reads TGCGCCAGCAGCTTGGAAGCGGGGGCCGCGAACACCGGGGAGCTGTTTTTT. This gives the protein CASSLEAGAANTGELFF. This chain links TRBV5-1 with TRBJ2-2; 8 bases align to TRBD2. Per the germline V gene, CDR1 is SGHRS and CDR2 is YFSETQ. The ends lost 0 bases at V and 0 bases at J; junction bases unmatched: 4. The CDR3 consists of 17 residues.

This clone was detected only once. The V and J genes are TRBV9 and TRBJ2-7, with no clear D. Germline V lookup: CDR1 SGDLS, CDR2 YYNGEE. Trimming removed 0 bases from V and 4 bases from J, with 8 bases in between. There are 13 residues in the CDR3. This CDR3 reads CASSVAGPYEQYF. In DNA form, the CDR3 reads TGTGCCAGCAGCGTAGCCGGACCTTACGAGCAGTACTTC.

The chain recombines TRBV9 with TRBJ1-6; D is ambiguous. CDR3 length equals 15 residues. With 2 bases removed from V and 1 base from J, the gap between germline ends came to 7 bases. Germline lookup yields CDR1 SGDLS and CDR2 YYNGEE. The CDR3 DNA follows: TGTGCCAGCAGCGTGGGGTCTTCCTATAATTCACCCCTCCACTTT. Translating it yields CASSVGSSYNSPLHF.

The V call is TRBV6-5, the J call TRBJ1-5; tentative D call: TRBD1 (5 bases). This CDR3 contains 14 residues. V lost 4 bases, J lost 5 bases, and 12 bases lay in between. Germline V CDR1 and CDR2: MNHEY, SVGAGI. CDR3 in amino acids: CASSSSTAYQPQHF. DNA of the CDR3: TGTGCCAGCAGTTCCTCGACAGCTTATCAGCCCCAGCATTTT.

The V call is TRBV27, the J call TRBJ2-7; D call uncertain. There are 13 residues in the CDR3. Germline V CDR1 and CDR2: MNHEY, SMNVEV (reference sequence). V lost 3 bases to trimming and J lost 2 bases, with 8 bases between them. CDR3 coding DNA: TGTGCCAGCAGTTTTGGCGGAACCTACGAGCAGTACTTC. This sequence encodes CASSFGGTYEQYF.

The chain joins TRBV10-3 to TRBJ2-3; 7 nucleotides align to TRBD1. The CDR3 covers 19 residues. Germline assignment: CDR1 ENHRY and CDR2 SYGVKD. After removal of 5 bases from V and 1 base from J, the junction contained 18 bases not matched to a gene. As DNA, the CDR3 is TGTGCCATCAGTTCCGGGACAGTAAGAGGCACAGGAGGCACAGATACGCAGTATTTT. This gives the protein CAISSGTVRGTGGTDTQYF.

This clone was recorded a few times. The chain couples TRBV29-1 to TRBJ2-3; no clear D. V shed 8 bases and J shed 6 bases, with 12 bases lying between them. From germline, CDR1 is SQVTM and CDR2 ANQGSEA. There are 11 residues in the CDR3. The CDR3 DNA follows: TGCAGCCCGTGCTTCAGGGATACGCAGTATTTT. Amino acids: CSPCFRDTQYF.

This clone came up once. The rearrangement links TRBV13 to TRBJ2-3; D is perhaps TRBD1 (5 bases). Germline-derived CDR1 and CDR2 are PRHDT and FYEKMQ (reference sequence). V dropped 0 bases and J dropped 3 bases, with 7 bases sitting between them. This CDR3 contains 14 residues. Here the CDR3 reads CASSLGGHTDTQYF. CDR3 DNA: TGTGCCAGCAGCTTAGGGGGGCATACAGATACGCAGTATTTT.

This clone showed up just once. The chain combines TRBV6-5 with TRBJ2-1; 7 nucleotides line up with TRBD2. The CDR3 runs to 15 residues. Germline V gene sequence: CDR1 MNHEY, CDR2 SVGAGI. Losses at the gene ends were 6 bases for V and 2 bases for J; bases not matched to a gene: 7. The CDR3 here is CASRGGVVAYNEQFF. Written as DNA, the CDR3 is TGTGCCAGCAGGGGGGGGGTAGTTGCCTACAATGAGCAGTTCTTC.

The chain couples TRBV19 to TRBJ2-1; TRBD2 matches 10 bases. Germline CDR1 is LNHDA and CDR2 is SQIVND (reference sequence). Germline trimming cut 7 bases from V and 5 bases from J; bases unmatched to any gene: 5. This CDR3 is built from 14 residues. In DNA, the CDR3 is TGTGCCAGTAAGGAACTAGCGGGACACAATGAGCAGTTCTTC. Translated: CASKELAGHNEQFF.

The chain recombines TRBV6-6 with TRBJ2-3; D gene unclear. Trimming pared 1 base from V and 5 bases from J, leaving 7 bases between. The CDR3 consists of 13 residues. Looked up from germline, CDR1 is MNHNY and CDR2 is SVGAGI (reference sequence). CDR3 in DNA: TGTGCCAGCAGTTACTTACTGGGAGATACGCAGTATTTT. It yields the protein CASSYLLGDTQYF.

V gene TRBV2 combines with J gene TRBJ2-7, with 10 bases matching TRBD1. CDR3 length equals 14 residues. V lost 7 bases and J lost 3; bases outside the gene matches: 6. Germline V gene lookup returns CDR1 SNHLY and CDR2 FYNNEI. The CDR3: CASKSGTGDYEQYF. CDR3 nucleotide sequence: TGTGCCAGCAAGTCCGGGACAGGGGACTACGAGCAGTACTTC.

The CDR3 region has the DNA TGTGCCACCAGCAGAGAACTAGCCTACGAGCAGTACTTC. It codes for CATSRELAYEQYF. The genes are TRBV15 and TRBJ2-7; D perhaps matches TRBD2 (5 bases). Germline CDR1 and CDR2: LNHNV and YYDKDF (reference sequence). The CDR3 runs to 13 residues. V lost 0 bases to trimming and J lost 2 bases, with 5 bases between them.

In this sample, this clone turned up a few times. CDR3 loop: CATEEGPSYEQYF. The CDR3 DNA is TGTGCCACGGAAGAGGGGCCCTCTTACGAGCAGTACTTC. This sequence joins TRBV2 and TRBJ2-7; perhaps D is TRBD1 or TRBD2 (5 bases each). With 10 bases removed from V and 4 bases from J, the gap between germline ends came to 17 bases. The CDR3 is made up of 13 amino acids. CDR1 and CDR2 (germline): SNHLY, FYNNEI.

V usage is TRBV30 and J usage is TRBJ1-2; TRBD1 is a possible D gene (5 bases). There are 14 residues in the CDR3. Germline V gene lookup returns CDR1 GTSNPN and CDR2 SVGIG (reference sequence). V dropped 0 bases and J dropped 4 bases, with 12 bases sitting between them. The DNA for the CDR3 is TGTGCCTGGAGTGTAGTACAGGTCGTCTATGGCTACACCTTC. It specifies CAWSVVQVVYGYTF.

This clone occurred a few times. The chain combines TRBV14 with TRBJ1-2; no definite D call. CDR1 is SGHDN, CDR2 FVKESK, per germline. Trimming removed 2 bases at V and 4 bases at J, with 20 bases between. This CDR3 is 17 amino acids long. DNA for the CDR3: TGTGCCAGCAGCCAACTCCCAGCAGCAGTTGACTCCTATGGCTACACCTTC. This sequence encodes CASSQLPAAVDSYGYTF.

The genes are TRBV4-1 and TRBJ1-2, with a possible D match to TRBD1 (5 bases). Trimming pared 5 bases from V and 4 bases from J, leaving 8 bases between. The CDR3 has 12 amino acids. CDR1 and CDR2 from the germline V gene are MGHRA and YSYEKL. CDR3: CASSDDSYGYTF. For the CDR3, the DNA is TGCGCCAGCAGCGATGACAGCTATGGCTACACCTTC.

V is TRBV28 and J is TRBJ2-2; 10 nucleotides match TRBD1. V lost 6 bases, J lost 7 bases, and 14 bases stayed unmatched. Germline CDR1 and CDR2: MDHEN and SYDVKM. The length of the CDR3 is 17 residues. The CDR3 spells CASSSALGTGEVGELFF. Here the CDR3 DNA reads TGTGCCAGCAGCTCAGCCTTAGGGACAGGGGAGGTCGGGGAGCTGTTTTTT. Based on the CDR3 plus reference TRBV28 and TRBJ2-2, the full variable domain is DVKVTQSSRYLVKRTGEKVFLECVQDMDHENMFWYRQDPGLGLRLIYFSYDVKMKEKGDIPEGYSVSREKKERFSLILESASTNQTSMYLCASSSALGTGEVGELFFGEGSRLTVL.

This clone was detected once. The chain is built from TRBV6-6 and TRBJ2-3; 9 bases match TRBD2. Germline CDR1 reads MNHNY; CDR2 reads SVGAGI (reference sequence). The V segment lost 8 bases and the J segment 5 bases; nucleotides outside the gene matches: 8. The CDR3 contains 14 residues. The CDR3 nucleotides are TGTGCCAGCGAAAGCGGGGGGCTGGGAGATACGCAGTATTTT. It codes for CASESGGLGDTQYF.

The chain couples TRBV6-6 to TRBJ2-6, with D possibly being TRBD1 or TRBD2 (5 bases each). Germline V gives CDR1 MNHNY, CDR2 SVGAGI (reference sequence). This CDR3 is 16 amino acids long. Trimming shortened V by 5 bases and J by 2 bases, and 13 bases separated the two germline ends. Here the CDR3 reads CASSPGTNPGANVLTF. Here the CDR3 DNA reads TGTGCCAGCAGTCCCGGGACGAATCCTGGGGCCAACGTCCTGACTTTC.

With regard to this clone: The sample carries other DNA sequences with the same CDR3. The rearrangement joins TRBV28 to TRBJ2-3, with TRBD1 matching 8 bases. CDR1 and CDR2 (germline): MDHEN, SYDVKM. The CDR3 loop spans 16 amino acids. J gave up 2 bases and V 6 bases, and 10 bases lay outside the gene matches. The CDR3 region is CASRRPGTGATDTQYF. The CDR3 nucleotides are TGTGCCAGCAGGCGACCCGGGACAGGAGCCACAGATACGCAGTATTTT.

V gene TRBV6-1 combines with J gene TRBJ1-2, with D tentatively TRBD1 (5 bases). The V gene's germline CDR1 is MNHNS and CDR2 SASEGT. V was clipped by 5 bases and J by 4 bases, with 17 bases between them. This CDR3 comprises 15 residues. The CDR3 reads CASSLRGVGAYGYTF. CDR3 in DNA: TGTGCCAGCAGTCTCCGGGGGGTAGGGGCCTATGGCTACACCTTC.

This sequence joins TRBV27 and TRBJ2-5; TRBD2 matches 7 bases. There are 14 residues in the CDR3. Looked up from germline, CDR1 is MNHEY and CDR2 is SMNVEV (reference sequence). The V and J ends lost 4 bases and 1 base, in that order; junction bases with no gene match: 3. CDR3 DNA: TGTGCCAGCAGTTCTCCTAGCGGCCAAGAGACCCAGTACTTC. Translated, it gives CASSSPSGQETQYF.

This clone was counted only a few times. V usage is TRBV7-9 and J usage is TRBJ2-3, with 9 positions matching TRBD2. Germline CDR1 reads SEHNR; CDR2 reads FQNEAQ (reference sequence). The CDR3 loop spans 16 amino acids. J gave up 1 base and V 5 bases, and 7 bases lay outside the gene matches. DNA for the CDR3: TGTGCCAGCAGCCACCGGCCTAGCGGGGGCACAGATACGCAGTATTTT. It encodes CASSHRPSGGTDTQYF.

This clone was detected ten times or more. The chain joins TRBV27 to TRBJ2-3; D may be TRBD2 (7 bases). CDR3 length equals 14 residues. V lost 5 bases and J lost 2, with 11 bases in between. The germline V gene has CDR1 MNHEY and CDR2 SMNVEV (reference sequence). DNA for the CDR3: TGTGCCAGCAGTCTGGCGGGGGCCACAGATACGCAGTATTTT. This translates into CASSLAGATDTQYF.